These 21 T cell receptor beta chains came from one sample sequenced in a study of blood T cell repertoires in COVID-19. TCRdb's table, derived via immunoSEQ multiplex PCR, lists solely in-frame clones and lacks some. The repertoire holds 95,000 to 150,000 clones, 78% seen once, with 2% to 2.5% in the top ten. Sequencing input: peripheral blood. The source is a man between 65 and 85 years old with acute or convalescent COVID-19.

This chain links TRBV30 with TRBJ1-1; no clear D. Trimming left V 4 bases short and J 0 bases short, with 9 bases between. CDR3 size: 13 residues. Germline V gene data show CDR1 as GTSNPN and CDR2 as SVGIG (reference sequence). CDR3 protein: CAWKNRMNTEAFF. Written as DNA, the CDR3 is TGTGCCTGGAAAAACAGAATGAACACTGAAGCTTTCTTT.

The chain uses TRBV9 and TRBJ1-1; D uncertain. The CDR3 runs 14 residues. The germline V gene has CDR1 SGDLS and CDR2 YYNGEE. The V gene lost 0 bases and the J gene lost 1 base, with 7 bases spanning the gap. In DNA, the CDR3 is TGTGCCAGCAGCGTAGCATCAGGGAACACTGAAGCTTTCTTT. As protein: CASSVASGNTEAFF.

The chain is built from TRBV30 and TRBJ1-2, with D perhaps matching TRBD1 (5 bases). The V end lost 6 bases, the J end lost 4 bases, and 9 bases lay between the germline ends. The germline V gene has CDR1 GTSNPN and CDR2 SVGIG (reference sequence). CDR3 size: 11 residues. The DNA for the CDR3 is TGTGCCTGCCGGGGGTTCTATGGCTACACCTTC. Its translation: CACRGFYGYTF.

The chain links TRBV7-2 to TRBJ1-3, with TRBD1 matching 7 bases. Germline assignment: CDR1 SGHTA and CDR2 FQGNSA. The length of the CDR3 is 15 residues. V lost 3 bases and J lost 4; bases outside the gene matches: 6. This CDR3 is CASSFSTGVGNTIYF. The CDR3, as DNA: TGTGCCAGCAGCTTCTCTACAGGGGTCGGAAACACCATATATTTT. Full variable domain (remainder filled in from reference TRBV7-2 and TRBJ1-3): GAGVSQSPSNKVTEKGKDVELRCDPISGHTALYWYRQSLGQGLEFLIYFQGNSAPDKSGLPSDRFSAERTGGSVSTLTIQRTQQEDSAVYLCASSFSTGVGNTIYFGEGSWLTVV.

V is TRBV7-6 and J is TRBJ1-2; 10 positions match TRBD1. The germline gives CDR1 SGHVS, CDR2 FNYEAQ. V was pared by 0 bases and J by 8 bases, with 6 bases of the junction left unmatched. There are 15 residues in the CDR3. The CDR3, as DNA: TGTGCCAGCAGCTTAGCGGGGACAGGGGTTAACGGCTACACCTTC. It translates to CASSLAGTGVNGYTF.

The V gene is TRBV6-6, the J gene TRBJ1-1; weak D call: TRBD1 (6 bases). This CDR3 is built from 14 residues. V lost 2 bases to trimming and J lost 5 bases, with 12 bases between them. The germline V gene encodes CDR1 MNHNY and CDR2 SVGAGI (reference sequence). CDR3 DNA: TGTGCCAGCAGTTACGGGGGCTTGGGAACTGAAGCTTTCTTT. Its translation: CASSYGGLGTEAFF.

The rearrangement joins TRBV3-1 (or the pseudogene TRBV3-2) to TRBJ1-2; D not resolved. Germline V lookup: CDR1 LGHDT, CDR2 YNNKEL (reference sequence). V lost 3 bases and J lost 11, with 16 bases in between. This CDR3 has 13 amino acids. This CDR3 is CASSQGRPQPYTF. DNA for the CDR3: TGTGCCAGCAGCCAGGGTCGGCCACAGCCGTACACCTTC.

The J gene is TRBJ2-7, the V gene TRBV29-1, with D hard to call. The CDR3 contains 14 residues. Germline values: CDR1 SQVTM, CDR2 ANQGSEA. V lost 6 bases, J lost 0 bases, and 15 bases lay in between. CDR3 sequence (DNA): TGCAGCGTGGCCCTGACATCAATCTCCTACGAGCAGTACTTC. It translates to CSVALTSISYEQYF.

The chain has TRBV4-2 and TRBJ1-5; 10 bases match TRBD1. This CDR3 is 16 amino acids long. Germline V CDR1 and CDR2: LGHNA, YNFKEQ. Losses at the gene ends were 5 bases for V and 1 base for J; bases not matched to a gene: 5. Written as DNA, the CDR3 is TGTGCCAGCAGCATGGTGACAGGGGGCAGCAATCAGCCCCAGCATTTT. It yields the protein CASSMVTGGSNQPQHF.

The gene calls are TRBV27 and TRBJ2-3; D remains unclear. V was clipped by 2 bases and J by 1 base, with 16 bases between them. The length of the CDR3 is 17 residues. Germline V CDR1 and CDR2: MNHEY, SMNVEV (reference sequence). The CDR3 coding sequence is TGTGCCAGCAGTTTAAGGTTGGCTAGGCCGCGCACAGATACGCAGTATTTT. It yields the protein CASSLRLARPRTDTQYF.

This chain joins TRBV3-1 (or the pseudogene TRBV3-2) and TRBJ1-1, with D unclear. The CDR3 has 12 residues. The germline V gene encodes CDR1 LGHDT and CDR2 YNNKEL (reference sequence). V dropped 0 bases and J dropped 11 bases, with 10 bases sitting between them. CDR3 amino acids: CASSQEGRHAFF. In DNA form, the CDR3 reads TGTGCCAGCAGCCAAGAAGGGAGGCACGCTTTCTTT.

This clone has only a few counts. V is TRBV5-6 and J is TRBJ1-5; 7 bases are a match to TRBD1. The CDR3 sequence is 17 residues long. After removal of 2 bases from V and 1 base from J, the junction contained 9 bases not matched to a gene. Germline V CDR1 and CDR2: SGHDT, YYEEEE. The CDR3 sequence is CASSFKDRAGSNQPQHF. The CDR3 DNA sequence: TGTGCCAGCAGCTTCAAAGACAGGGCTGGGAGCAATCAGCCCCAGCATTTT. The full variable domain, in which reference TRBV5-6 and TRBJ1-5 provide the parts outside the CDR3, is DAGVTQSPTHLIKTRGQQVTLRCSPKSGHDTVSWYQQALGQGPQFIFQYYEEEERQRGNFPDRFSGHQFPNYSSELNVNALLLGDSALYLCASSFKDRAGSNQPQHFGDGTRLSIL.

The CDR3 nucleotides read TGTGCCATCGCGCCAGGGGCGGTCACCGGGGAGCTGTTTTTT. Translation: CAIAPGAVTGELFF. J is TRBJ2-2 and V is TRBV10-3; TRBD1 might be the D (6 bases). The length of the CDR3 is 14 residues. The germline V and J ends were trimmed by 8 bases and 4 bases, with 14 bases remaining between them. From germline, CDR1 is ENHRY and CDR2 SYGVKD.

The chain has TRBV19 and TRBJ2-3, with 12 bases fitting TRBD2. Germline V gene sequence: CDR1 LNHDA, CDR2 SQIVND (reference sequence). The CDR3 runs to 16 residues. The junction had 9 bases not matched to a gene; V was cut back by 8 bases and J by 3 bases. This CDR3 is CASGPLAGGPTDTQYF. The CDR3 nucleotides read TGTGCCAGTGGGCCTCTAGCGGGGGGGCCGACAGATACGCAGTATTTT.

The chain recombines TRBV24-1 with TRBJ1-1; D may be TRBD1 (5 bases). Trimming removed 5 bases from V and 11 bases from J, with 14 bases in between. The germline gives CDR1 KGHDR, CDR2 SFDVKD. The CDR3 covers 12 residues. CDR3 sequence reads: CATSAHGGYAFF. CDR3 nucleotide sequence: TGTGCCACCAGTGCCCACGGGGGGTACGCTTTCTTT.

The J gene is TRBJ2-1, the V gene TRBV7-3, with 11 bases aligning to TRBD2. CDR3 length: 15 residues. The trim removed 3 bases at V and 7 bases at J, leaving 5 bases unmatched. From germline, CDR1 is SGHTA and CDR2 FQGTGA. CDR3 bases: TGTGCCAGCAGCTTGTTTAGCGGGGGGGTGAATGAGCAGTTCTTC. It codes for CASSLFSGGVNEQFF.

The rearrangement joins TRBV5-5 to TRBJ2-7; 8 bases line up with TRBD2. This CDR3 is 15 amino acids long. Germline CDR1 and CDR2: SGHKS and YYEKEE (reference sequence). The V and J ends lost 1 base and 3 bases, in that order; junction bases with no gene match: 6. As DNA, the CDR3 is TGTGCCAGCAGCTTGTCTAGCGGGTTCCACTACGAGCAGTACTTC. It is translated as CASSLSSGFHYEQYF.

This rearrangement joins TRBV7-2 to TRBJ1-5, with no clear D. The CDR3 spans 12 residues. Germline loops: CDR1 SGHTA, CDR2 FQGNSA. Trimming took 4 bases from V and 4 from J, leaving 5 bases between them. The CDR3 DNA sequence: TGTGCCAGCAGCTACTATAATCAGCCCCAGCATTTT. Translated, it gives CASSYYNQPQHF.

The chain recombines TRBV24-1 with TRBJ1-1, with a weak D call TRBD1 (5 bases). The CDR3 is 11 amino acids. Trimming removed 9 bases from V and 5 bases from J, with 9 bases in between. From germline, CDR1 is KGHDR and CDR2 SFDVKD. CDR3 bases: TGTGCCACCGACAGATCAACTGAAGCTTTCTTT. Translation gives CATDRSTEAFF.

The rearrangement links TRBV2 to TRBJ1-6; 7 bases line up with TRBD1. The CDR3 runs to 14 residues. The germline V gene encodes CDR1 SNHLY and CDR2 FYNNEI. V lost 6 bases and J lost 9; bases outside the gene matches: 8. Here the CDR3 DNA reads TGTGCCAGCAGCCTGACAGGGAATGCTTCACCCCTCCACTTT. Encoded protein: CASSLTGNASPLHF. Complete variable domain (other parts from reference TRBV2 and TRBJ1-6): EPEVTQTPSHQVTQMGQEVILRCVPISNHLYFYWYRQILGQKVEFLVSFYNNEISEKSEIFDDQFSVERPDGSNFTLKIRSTKLEDSAMYFCASSLTGNASPLHFGNGTRLTVT.

This clone was seen a few times. The rearrangement joins TRBV11-3 to TRBJ2-3; tentative D call: TRBD1 (5 bases). This CDR3 is 15 amino acids long. The V gene lost 6 bases and the J gene lost 2 bases, with 15 bases spanning the gap. Germline V lookup: CDR1 SGHNT, CDR2 YENEEA. The CDR3 DNA reads as TGTGCCAGCAGTACCCGGCAGGGCCTCACAGATACGCAGTATTTT. Translating it yields CASSTRQGLTDTQYF.